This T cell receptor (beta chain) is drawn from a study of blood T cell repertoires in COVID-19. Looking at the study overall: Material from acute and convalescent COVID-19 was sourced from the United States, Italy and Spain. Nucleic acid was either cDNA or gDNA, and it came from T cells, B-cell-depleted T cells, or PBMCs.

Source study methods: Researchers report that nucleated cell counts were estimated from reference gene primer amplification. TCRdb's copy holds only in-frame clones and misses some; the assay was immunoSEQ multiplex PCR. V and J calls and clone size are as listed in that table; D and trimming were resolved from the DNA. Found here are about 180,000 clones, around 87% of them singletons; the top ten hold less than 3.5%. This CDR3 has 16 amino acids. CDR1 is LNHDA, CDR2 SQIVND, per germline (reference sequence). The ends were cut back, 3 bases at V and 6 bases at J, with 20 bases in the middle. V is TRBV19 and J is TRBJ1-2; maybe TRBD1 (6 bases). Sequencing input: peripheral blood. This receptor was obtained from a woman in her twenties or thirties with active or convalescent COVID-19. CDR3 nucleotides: TGTGCCAGTAGTATCCCCCCCGGCGGCCCAGGGGATGGCTACACCTTC. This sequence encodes CASSIPPGGPGDGYTF.